This T cell receptor beta chain emerged from a study of blood T cell repertoires in COVID-19. Trimming stripped 3 bases from V and 8 bases from J, with 22 bases between. CDR3 length: 17 amino acids. Germline CDR1 LNHDA, CDR2 SQIVND (reference sequence). In the source study's methods: Using reference gene primer amplification, nucleated cell counts were estimated. The method was immunoSEQ multiplex PCR; TCRdb's version includes in-frame clones alone and lacks a portion of them. The DNA gave D and trimming, while V, J and clone size come from that table. The table includes 410,000 or so clones, 89% detected once. In Seattle, patients joined the study during active infection and were tracked longitudinally.

The sequence was collected from a woman in her thirties or forties with COVID-19, enrolled during active disease. Sequencing was done on a sample of peripheral blood. This chain links TRBV19 with TRBJ1-4; tentative D call: TRBD1 (6 bases). The CDR3 DNA is TGTGCCAGTAGTATCAGATGGGCACAGGGCACAAGCGAAAAACTGTTTTTT. Protein: CASSIRWAQGTSEKLFF.